This T cell receptor beta chain was sequenced for a study of CD8 T cells in ankylosing spondylitis. This clonotype was counted only a few times. Its cognate antigen is unknown. General study results and limits: It appeared that ankylosing spondylitis blood was characterized by a TCR beta motif of about eight highly homologous variants.

TCRdb itself ran the 5' RACE reads through MiXCR, one entry per CDR3 protein. The data contain some 71,000 distinct CDR3 sequences, under 5.5% of them seen just once; the ten biggest clones take up over 2%. This sequence originates from a male donor with ankylosing spondylitis or in good health (not recorded which). Material for sequencing was blood, either unsorted or a sorted T cell fraction (not recorded which).

Here the CDR3 reads CASSQEIGTELYGYTF. Written as DNA, the CDR3 is TGCGCCAGCAGCCAAGAGATAGGGACAGAACTTTATGGCTACACCTTC. V usage is TRBV4-1 and J usage is TRBJ1-2; 7 nucleotides align to TRBD1. The germline gives CDR1 MGHRA, CDR2 YSYEKL. The CDR3 totals 16 residues. With 0 bases clipped from V and 5 bases from J, the junction kept 9 bases outside the gene matches.